The 32 T cell receptor beta chains presented below share a single source sample, sequenced in a study of hypomethylating agent response in myelodysplastic syndrome. TCRdb keeps only in-frame clones here, not all; method: immunoSEQ multiplex PCR. The sample lists about 6,300 clones; 70% to 90% were seen once. Sample: bone marrow, taken before or after starting hypomethylating agent treatment for myelodysplastic syndrome (not recorded which). The receptors shown here come from a human donor with myelodysplastic syndrome.

The chain has TRBV6-1 and TRBJ2-1, with D unresolved. CDR3 length equals 11 residues. Germline CDR1 reads MNHNS; CDR2 reads SASEGT. Between the trimmed V and J ends, which lost 1 base and 9 bases, there was a span of 4 bases. CDR3: CASSEVGEQFF. Written as DNA, the CDR3 is TGTGCCAGCAGTGAAGTAGGTGAGCAGTTCTTC.

The chain employs TRBV28 and TRBJ1-5, with a possible D match to TRBD1 (6 bases). The V gene lost 11 bases and the J gene lost 3 bases, with 20 bases spanning the gap. The V gene's germline CDR1 is MDHEN and CDR2 SYDVKM. The CDR3 is made up of 15 amino acids. The DNA of the CDR3 is TGTGCCGCACCGGGTCGTGGGGGCCCCAATCAGCCCCAGCATTTT. Translation gives CAAPGRGGPNQPQHF.

The chain joins TRBV7-9 to TRBJ1-1; D is unclear. Trimming pared 1 base from V and 4 bases from J, leaving 7 bases between. Germline V gene sequence: CDR1 SEHNR, CDR2 FQNEAQ (reference sequence). CDR3 length equals 13 residues. The CDR3 is CASSLERATEAFF. The CDR3 DNA reads TGTGCCAGCAGCTTAGAACGGGCCACTGAAGCTTTCTTT.

J is TRBJ1-2 and V is TRBV7-2; 8 nucleotides match TRBD1. V shed 3 bases, J shed 4 bases, and the junction held 10 bases outside the gene matches. The CDR3 covers 16 residues. Germline V CDR1 and CDR2: SGHTA, FQGNSA. For the CDR3, the DNA is TGTGCCAGCAGCTTCTCAGGGGGCGCAGCCGTCTATGGCTACACCTTC. Protein product: CASSFSGGAAVYGYTF. Combining the CDR3 with reference TRBV7-2 and TRBJ1-2 gives the whole variable domain GAGVSQSPSNKVTEKGKDVELRCDPISGHTALYWYRQSLGQGLEFLIYFQGNSAPDKSGLPSDRFSAERTGGSVSTLTIQRTQQEDSAVYLCASSFSGGAAVYGYTFGSGTRLTVV.

V and J are TRBV2 and TRBJ2-3; D is ambiguous. This CDR3 has 11 residues. V lost 4 bases to trimming and J lost 5 bases, with 4 bases between them. Germline V lookup: CDR1 SNHLY, CDR2 FYNNEI. The CDR3 is CASSGRDTQYF. Here the CDR3 DNA reads TGTGCCAGCAGTGGGAGAGATACGCAGTATTTT.

This chain connects TRBV6-5 to TRBJ1-3; 7 bases map to TRBD1. The CDR3 is 16 residues long. Germline V gene lookup returns CDR1 MNHEY and CDR2 SVGAGI. J gave up 0 bases and V 4 bases, and 6 bases lay outside the gene matches. The CDR3 coding sequence is TGTGCCAGCAGTTCGACAGGGTTATACTCTGGAAACACCATATATTTT. Its protein is CASSSTGLYSGNTIYF.

The rearrangement links TRBV5-1 to TRBJ2-1; D call uncertain. The CDR3 has 15 amino acids. Trimming shortened V by 4 bases and J by 4 bases, and 15 bases separated the two germline ends. CDR1 is SGHRS and CDR2 is YFSETQ in the germline V gene. The CDR3 coding sequence is TGCGCCAGCAGCCCGGTAGGGCCAGCTTACAATGAGCAGTTCTTC. The encoded protein is CASSPVGPAYNEQFF.

This clone was counted only a few times. The J gene is TRBJ1-1, the V gene TRBV13, with a tentative D call TRBD1 (5 bases). Germline V gene data show CDR1 as PRHDT and CDR2 as FYEKMQ (reference sequence). V was cut by 11 bases and J by 6 bases, with 16 bases left in between. The CDR3 consists of 12 residues. The chain's CDR3 is CAVVTGTPEAFF. The CDR3 DNA sequence: TGTGCCGTCGTCACGGGGACCCCTGAAGCTTTCTTT.

This chain joins TRBV25-1 and TRBJ2-7, with D maybe TRBD1 (6 bases). There are 13 residues in the CDR3. Trimming stripped 6 bases from V and 5 bases from J, with 14 bases between. Germline V gene lookup returns CDR1 MGHDK and CDR2 SYGVNS. CDR3 bases: TGTGCCAGCAGACCACAGGGCCGCGACGAGCAGTACTTC. The encoded protein is CASRPQGRDEQYF.

The chain employs TRBV10-3 and TRBJ1-1; D gene uncertain. V shed 4 bases and J shed 10 bases, with 13 bases lying between them. Germline V gives CDR1 ENHRY, CDR2 SYGVKD. The CDR3 loop spans 12 amino acids. This CDR3 reads CAISGAEPRAFF. The CDR3 nucleotides read TGTGCCATCAGTGGTGCGGAACCAAGAGCTTTCTTT.

This clone appeared once. The chain carries TRBV7-4 and TRBJ1-4; D perhaps matches TRBD1 (5 bases). This CDR3 is 15 amino acids long. CDR1 and CDR2 (germline): SGHVT, SQSDAQ. V lost 3 bases and J 8 bases, leaving 16 bases between the germline ends. This chain's CDR3 is CASSFSAGSGEKLFF. The CDR3 DNA sequence: TGTGCCAGCAGCTTTAGCGCAGGGTCTGGGGAAAAACTGTTTTTT.

The genes are TRBV19 and TRBJ1-1, with D uncertain. The CDR3 totals 11 residues. From germline, CDR1 is LNHDA and CDR2 SQIVND (reference sequence). V lost 9 bases and J 3 bases, leaving 8 bases between the germline ends. This chain's CDR3 is CASGRYTEAFF. The CDR3 bases are TGTGCCAGCGGGCGGTACACTGAAGCTTTCTTT. Full variable domain (missing parts from reference TRBV19 and TRBJ1-1): DGGITQSPKYLFRKEGQNVTLSCEQNLNHDAMYWYRQDPGQGLRLIYYSQIVNDFQKGDIAEGYSVSREKKESFPLTVTSAQKNPTAFYLCASGRYTEAFFGQGTRLTVV.

The CDR3 DNA reads TGCGCCAGCTACCTTAGCCAGGATACGCAGTATTTT. Its protein is CASYLSQDTQYF. V is TRBV5-1 and J is TRBJ2-3; D gene unclear. The germline CDR1 and CDR2 sequences are SGHRS and YFSETQ. CDR3 length equals 12 residues. V shed 7 bases and J shed 6 bases, with 12 bases lying between them.

The chain couples TRBV4-1 to TRBJ1-2, with D hard to call. Trimming cost V 1 base and J 3 bases, with 6 bases left between them. The CDR3 extends over 13 amino acids. CDR1 is MGHRA and CDR2 is YSYEKL in the germline V gene. In nucleotides, the CDR3 is TGCGCCAGCAGCCAAGTGATTGACTATGGCTACACCTTC. This codes for CASSQVIDYGYTF.

The CDR3: CASSSSTGLFAEQYF. The CDR3, as DNA: TGCGCCAGCAGCTCATCGACAGGGCTCTTCGCCGAGCAGTACTTC. The chain links TRBV5-1 to TRBJ2-7; TRBD1 matches at 7 bases. Germline V gene sequence: CDR1 SGHRS, CDR2 YFSETQ. Unmatched junction bases numbered 12, after V lost 3 bases and J lost 6 bases. The CDR3 runs 15 residues.

The sample holds a few counts of this clone. CDR3 region: CASQRQGLGETQYF. The CDR3 DNA reads as TGTGCCAGTCAAAGACAGGGTCTAGGGGAGACCCAGTACTTC. The genes are TRBV19 and TRBJ2-5, with 7 bases lining up with TRBD1. The germline V gene has CDR1 LNHDA and CDR2 SQIVND (reference sequence). The CDR3 is made up of 14 amino acids. Trimming cost V 8 bases and J 5 bases; bases outside gene matches: 11. Complete variable domain (other parts from reference TRBV19 and TRBJ2-5): DGGITQSPKYLFRKEGQNVTLSCEQNLNHDAMYWYRQDPGQGLRLIYYSQIVNDFQKGDIAEGYSVSREKKESFPLTVTSAQKNPTAFYLCASQRQGLGETQYFGPGTRLLVL.

The DNA for the CDR3 is TGTGCCAGTAAGAGCACAGATACGCAGTATTTT. Translation gives CASKSTDTQYF. The chain links TRBV2 to TRBJ2-3; D not resolved. CDR3 size: 11 residues. Trimming removed 9 bases at V and 0 bases at J, with 4 bases between. CDR1 and CDR2 from the germline V gene are SNHLY and FYNNEI.

The genes are TRBV11-3 and TRBJ2-1; 9 bases line up with TRBD2. V lost 6 bases, J lost 8 bases, and 5 bases stayed unmatched. This CDR3 is 13 amino acids long. Germline V lookup: CDR1 SGHNT, CDR2 YENEEA. The CDR3, as DNA: TGTGCCAGCAGTCTAGCGGGATCCCATGAGCAGTTCTTC. Translating it yields CASSLAGSHEQFF.

The V call is TRBV28, the J call TRBJ2-7; D is perhaps TRBD1 (6 bases). V lost 2 bases and J 0 bases, leaving 8 bases between the germline ends. This CDR3 region has 14 residues. Germline V gives CDR1 MDHEN, CDR2 SYDVKM. The CDR3 coding sequence is TGTGCCAGCAGTTTAGGGGACAACTCCTACGAGCAGTACTTC. Its translation is CASSLGDNSYEQYF.

The rearrangement uses TRBV25-1 and TRBJ2-5; 8 nucleotides agree with TRBD1. The ends lost 4 bases at V and 5 bases at J; junction bases unmatched: 9. The CDR3 runs 15 residues. From germline, CDR1 is MGHDK and CDR2 SYGVNS. DNA for the CDR3: TGTGCCAGCAGTGTAGGGGGACAGGATTTGGAGACCCAGTACTTC. Translation: CASSVGGQDLETQYF.

The chain carries TRBV5-8 and TRBJ2-7; D might be TRBD1 or TRBD2, each matching 5 bases. Trimming removed 5 bases at V and 0 bases at J, with 15 bases between. The CDR3 consists of 15 residues. Germline assignment: CDR1 SGHTS and CDR2 YDEGEE. As DNA, the CDR3 is TGTGCCAGCAGTCCCAGGGAGACCACCTCCTACGAGCAGTACTTC. As protein: CASSPRETTSYEQYF.

A single count supports this clone. The chain links TRBV5-1 to TRBJ2-7; maybe TRBD1 (8 bases). This CDR3 spans 15 amino acids. Trimming took 2 bases from V and 2 from J, leaving 14 bases between them. CDR1 SGHRS and CDR2 YFSETQ come from the germline V gene. The CDR3 coding sequence is TGCGCCAGCAGCTTAGGACAGGGAGGGACCTACGAGCAGTACTTC. Translating gives CASSLGQGGTYEQYF. The full variable domain, completed using reference TRBV5-1 and TRBJ2-7, is KAGVTQTPRYLIKTRGQQVTLSCSPISGHRSVSWYQQTPGQGLQFLFEYFSETQRNKGNFPGRFSGRQFSNSRSEMNVSTLELGDSALYLCASSLGQGGTYEQYFGPGTRLTVT.

J is TRBJ1-1 and V is TRBV29-1; the D gene is possibly TRBD1 (5 bases). V shed 7 bases and J shed 5 bases, with 23 bases lying between them. CDR1 and CDR2 (germline): SQVTM, ANQGSEA. The CDR3 is 15 amino acids. The CDR3 coding sequence is TGCAGCGCCGTTCCCGAGTGGGGGGGGGAAACTGAAGCTTTCTTT. Its protein is CSAVPEWGGETEAFF.

The chain couples TRBV28 to TRBJ2-1; TRBD2 aligns across 14 bases. Trimming at V came to 4 bases and at J to 3 bases, leaving 11 bases not matched to a gene. CDR1 MDHEN and CDR2 SYDVKM come from the germline V gene. CDR3 length: 19 residues. The CDR3 loop is CASSSATGLAGGHYNEQFF. In nucleotides, the CDR3 is TGTGCCAGCAGTTCAGCAACCGGACTAGCGGGAGGACACTACAATGAGCAGTTCTTC.

V usage is TRBV2 and J usage is TRBJ1-3; D is ambiguous. Trimming removed 6 bases at V and 0 bases at J, with 12 bases between. The V gene's germline CDR1 is SNHLY and CDR2 FYNNEI. This CDR3 is built from 15 residues. CDR3 nucleotide sequence: TGTGCCAGCAGGGCAAGCCAGAACTCTGGAAACACCATATATTTT. Translating gives CASRASQNSGNTIYF.

This chain joins TRBV2 and TRBJ2-5; D remains ambiguous. This CDR3 spans 13 amino acids. Germline CDR1 is SNHLY and CDR2 is FYNNEI. The V and J ends lost 6 bases and 1 base respectively, with 9 bases between them. The CDR3 DNA follows: TGTGCCAGCAGCCCTCCGGGCCAAGAGACCCAGTACTTC. Its protein product is CASSPPGQETQYF.

V and J are TRBV10-1 and TRBJ2-7; D could derive from TRBD1 or TRBD2 (5 bases each). This CDR3 is built from 14 residues. The germline CDR1 and CDR2 sequences are WNHNN and SYGVQD (reference sequence). The V end was cut by 0 bases, the J end by 9 bases, with 15 bases between. This chain's CDR3 is CASSESGGRGVQYF. Here the CDR3 DNA reads TGCGCCAGCAGTGAGTCTGGGGGTAGGGGCGTGCAGTACTTC.

The chain joins TRBV11-3 to TRBJ2-5; TRBD2 might be the D (6 bases). Germline V gene data show CDR1 as SGHNT and CDR2 as YENEEA. The CDR3 sequence is 13 residues long. The V and J ends lost 2 bases and 4 bases respectively, with 8 bases between them. Here the CDR3 reads CASSLNGGETQYF. CDR3 nucleotides: TGTGCCAGCAGCTTAAACGGGGGAGAGACCCAGTACTTC.

V is TRBV5-8 and J is TRBJ1-5; 9 bases fit TRBD1. The germline CDR1 and CDR2 sequences are SGHTS and YDEGEE. V lost 1 base and J lost 9; bases outside the gene matches: 23. CDR3 size: 20 residues. The CDR3 reads CASSLFFGAKPGQGVWPQHF. The CDR3 DNA follows: TGTGCCAGCAGCTTGTTTTTCGGGGCCAAACCGGGACAGGGAGTTTGGCCCCAGCATTTT.

The chain has TRBV11-2 and TRBJ1-1; D not resolved. V shed 0 bases and J shed 0 bases, with 5 bases lying between them. The CDR3 is 14 amino acids. Germline CDR1 SGHAT, CDR2 FQNNGV. The CDR3 region has the DNA TGTGCCAGCAGCTTAGAGAGCATGAACACTGAAGCTTTCTTT. Translating gives CASSLESMNTEAFF. The variable domain in full, completed from reference TRBV11-2 and TRBJ1-1, reads EAGVAQSPRYKIIEKRQSVAFWCNPISGHATLYWYQQILGQGPKLLIQFQNNGVVDDSQLPKDRFSAERLKGVDSTLKIQPAKLEDSAVYLCASSLESMNTEAFFGQGTRLTVV.

The chain carries TRBV5-1 and TRBJ2-7, with D perhaps matching TRBD2 (7 bases). The CDR3 is 16 residues long. CDR1 is SGHRS and CDR2 is YFSETQ in the germline V gene. V gave up 4 bases and J gave up 1 base, with 18 bases separating them. The CDR3 coding sequence is TGCGCCAGCAGCGGGGGAGGGGGTCGGGTATCCTACGAGCAGTACTTC. The encoded protein is CASSGGGGRVSYEQYF. The full variable domain, in which reference TRBV5-1 and TRBJ2-7 provide the parts outside the CDR3, is KAGVTQTPRYLIKTRGQQVTLSCSPISGHRSVSWYQQTPGQGLQFLFEYFSETQRNKGNFPGRFSGRQFSNSRSEMNVSTLELGDSALYLCASSGGGGRVSYEQYFGPGTRLTVT.

In nucleotides, the CDR3 is TGTGCCAGCAGCTTAGGGGGGTTGGGTGCTAACTATGGCTACACCTTC. The encoded protein is CASSLGGLGANYGYTF. The chain has TRBV7-2 and TRBJ1-2, with D perhaps matching TRBD1 (5 bases). The CDR3 is made up of 16 amino acids. Germline CDR1 reads SGHTA; CDR2 reads FQGNSA. V gave up 1 base and J gave up 0 bases, with 12 bases separating them.